One and the same sample provided the 16 T cell receptor beta chains below, sequenced in a study of cytomegalovirus exposure and HLA in healthy donors. Sequencing was performed with immunoSEQ multiplex PCR; in TCRdb, only in-frame clones are kept and a portion is missing. The table has 150,000 to 160,000 clones, 86% seen once. The sequenced sample consisted of PBMCs. The receptors shown here come from a man younger than 35 in good health and CMV-seropositive.

The chain has TRBV6-1 and TRBJ2-1; 8 bases match TRBD2. There are 15 residues in the CDR3. J was trimmed by 2 bases and V by 4 bases; bases with no gene match: 4. Germline values: CDR1 MNHNS, CDR2 SASEGT. CDR3 DNA: TGTGCCAGCAGTGGGGGGGGACTAGCCTACAATGAGCAGTTCTTC. It is translated as CASSGGGLAYNEQFF.

The V gene is TRBV6-5, the J gene TRBJ1-6, with D possibly matching TRBD1 (5 bases). Germline values: CDR1 MNHEY, CDR2 SVGAGI. Between the trimmed V and J ends, which lost 2 bases and 7 bases, there was a span of 12 bases. The length of the CDR3 is 15 residues. The CDR3 region has the DNA TGTGCCAGCAGTTACGGGGGGGGGACCAATTCACCCCTCCACTTT. Protein sequence: CASSYGGGTNSPLHF.

The chain is built from TRBV6-1 and TRBJ1-6, with no clear D. Germline CDR1 is MNHNS and CDR2 is SASEGT. Deletions cut 4 bases from V and 5 bases from J, with 9 bases between. The CDR3 sequence is 14 residues long. In nucleotides, the CDR3 is TGTGCCAGCAGTGTGGACTTCCATAATTCACCCCTCCACTTT. Encoded protein: CASSVDFHNSPLHF.

J is TRBJ2-7 and V is TRBV27, with D tentatively TRBD1 (5 bases). Trimming pared 3 bases from V and 1 base from J, leaving 13 bases between. CDR3 size: 15 residues. Germline CDR1 is MNHEY and CDR2 is SMNVEV (reference sequence). The CDR3 DNA reads as TGTGCCAGCAGTTTTCGTCGACAGCTATCCTACGAGCAGTACTTC. It translates to CASSFRRQLSYEQYF.

V gene TRBV10-1 combines with J gene TRBJ2-7, with a possible D match to TRBD2 (6 bases). There are 12 residues in the CDR3. Germline V gene lookup returns CDR1 WNHNN and CDR2 SYGVQD (reference sequence). Trimming removed 6 bases at V and 4 bases at J, with 10 bases between. The CDR3 DNA follows: TGCGCCAGCAGGAGACGGGGGTACGAGCAGTACTTC. This codes for CASRRRGYEQYF.

This chain joins TRBV5-1 and TRBJ1-6, with 7 bases fitting TRBD1. The CDR3 is made up of 15 amino acids. Germline loops: CDR1 SGHRS, CDR2 YFSETQ. The trim removed 2 bases at V and 7 bases at J, leaving 6 bases unmatched. The CDR3 here is CASSFLTGENSPLHF. CDR3 coding DNA: TGCGCCAGCAGCTTTTTAACAGGGGAGAATTCACCCCTCCACTTT.

V and J are TRBV6-5 and TRBJ2-7; a possible D gene is TRBD2 (5 bases). Germline lookup yields CDR1 MNHEY and CDR2 SVGAGI. The ends were cut back, 10 bases at V and 5 bases at J, with 12 bases in the middle. The CDR3 length is 11 residues. The CDR3 reads CATAAGHEQYF. The CDR3 nucleotides are TGTGCCACCGCGGCGGGCCACGAGCAGTACTTC.

The CDR3 DNA is TGTGCCAGTAGTCCTGAGGTGGGGGGTCGACAGCCCCAGCATTTT. Encoded protein: CASSPEVGGRQPQHF. V gene TRBV19 combines with J gene TRBJ1-5; tentatively, D is TRBD1 (5 bases). This CDR3 comprises 15 residues. Germline V gives CDR1 LNHDA, CDR2 SQIVND (reference sequence). Between the trimmed V and J ends, which lost 5 bases and 7 bases, there was a span of 18 bases.

The chain employs TRBV4-3 and TRBJ2-7; 9 bases align to TRBD2. Germline V gene data show CDR1 as LGHNA and CDR2 as YSLEER. This CDR3 contains 15 residues. The ends lost 4 bases at V and 1 base at J; junction bases unmatched: 5. CDR3 coding DNA: TGCGCCAGCAGCCGAGTGACTAGCGGATCCTACGAGCAGTACTTC. It yields the protein CASSRVTSGSYEQYF.

This clone was recorded only once. The V and J genes are TRBV21-1 and TRBJ2-7; TRBD1, the D gene given by the table, was not confirmed from the DNA. TRBV21-1 is a pseudogene. This CDR3 contains 13 residues. The chain's CDR3 is CASPGTVFYEQYF. CDR3 sequence (DNA): TGTGCCAGCCCCGGGACAGTCTTCTACGAGCAGTACTTC.

The V call is TRBV27, the J call TRBJ1-2; the D gene is possibly TRBD1 (5 bases). Germline V gene sequence: CDR1 MNHEY, CDR2 SMNVEV (reference sequence). The ends were cut back, 5 bases at V and 4 bases at J, with 17 bases in the middle. The CDR3 has 15 residues. The CDR3 DNA reads as TGTGCCAGCAGTCCCGGGACCGGGGGTCGCTATGGCTACACCTTC. This translates into CASSPGTGGRYGYTF.

V is TRBV19 and J is TRBJ2-7; D gene ambiguous. Trimming took 4 bases from V and 6 from J, leaving 19 bases between them. There are 15 residues in the CDR3. The germline gives CDR1 LNHDA, CDR2 SQIVND (reference sequence). The CDR3 DNA reads TGTGCCAGTAGTAGCGTTGCAGCGCCGGTCGCCGAGCAGTACTTC. This encodes CASSSVAAPVAEQYF.

This chain joins TRBV27 and TRBJ2-7, with 10 bases aligning to TRBD2. Per germline, CDR1 MNHEY and CDR2 SMNVEV (reference sequence). With 5 bases clipped from V and 0 bases from J, the junction kept 13 bases outside the gene matches. The length of the CDR3 is 18 residues. CDR3 residues: CASSPLSSGGPSSYEQYF. The CDR3 coding sequence is TGTGCCAGCAGTCCCCTTTCTAGCGGGGGCCCGAGCTCCTACGAGCAGTACTTC.

Regarding this clone: A junction boundary mismatches the germline segment, possibly from a read error. This CDR3 is CASSPQALSDEQYF. DNA of the CDR3: TGTGCCAGCTCACCCCAGGCGCTCTCCGACGAGCAGTACTTC. This chain links TRBV18 with TRBJ2-7; D is uncertain. The germline V gene has CDR1 KGHSH and CDR2 LQKENI. The CDR3 length is 14 residues.

This clone was counted a few times. Here the CDR3 reads CASSLPFPPGYTF. The CDR3 bases are TGTGCCAGCAGTCTCCCCTTCCCCCCTGGCTACACCTTC. The chain couples TRBV2 to TRBJ1-2; no clear D gene. CDR3 length: 13 residues. Germline V CDR1 and CDR2: SNHLY, FYNNEI. V shed 5 bases and J shed 7 bases, with 14 bases lying between them.

The chain carries TRBV5-1 and TRBJ2-1, with TRBD2 matching 11 bases. The junction had 5 bases not matched to a gene; V was cut back by 0 bases and J by 6 bases. The germline V gene has CDR1 SGHRS and CDR2 YFSETQ. CDR3 length: 16 residues. The CDR3 reads CASSLVSGGASNEQFF. The DNA for the CDR3 is TGCGCCAGCAGCTTGGTTAGCGGGGGGGCCAGCAATGAGCAGTTCTTC.